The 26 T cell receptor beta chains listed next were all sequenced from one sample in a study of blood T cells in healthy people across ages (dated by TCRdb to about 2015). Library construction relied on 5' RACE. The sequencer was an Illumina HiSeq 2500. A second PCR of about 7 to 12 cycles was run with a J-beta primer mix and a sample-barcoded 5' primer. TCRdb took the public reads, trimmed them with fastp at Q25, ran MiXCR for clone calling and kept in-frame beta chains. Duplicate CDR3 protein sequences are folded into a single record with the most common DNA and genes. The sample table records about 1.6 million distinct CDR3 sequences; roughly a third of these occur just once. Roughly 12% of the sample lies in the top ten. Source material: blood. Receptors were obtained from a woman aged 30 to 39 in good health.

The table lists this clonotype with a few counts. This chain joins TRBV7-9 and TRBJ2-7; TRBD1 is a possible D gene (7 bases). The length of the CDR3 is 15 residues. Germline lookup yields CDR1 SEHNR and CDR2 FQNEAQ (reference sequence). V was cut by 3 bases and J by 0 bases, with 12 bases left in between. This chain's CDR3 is CASSFSQGGSYEQYF. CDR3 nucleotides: TGTGCCAGCAGCTTCTCCCAGGGGGGCTCCTACGAGCAGTACTTC.

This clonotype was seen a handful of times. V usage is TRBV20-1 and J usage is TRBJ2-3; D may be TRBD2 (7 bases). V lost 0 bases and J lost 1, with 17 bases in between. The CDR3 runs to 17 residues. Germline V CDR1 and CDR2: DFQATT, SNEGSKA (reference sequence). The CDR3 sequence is CSARDSGGGPRTDTQYF. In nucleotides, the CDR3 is TGCAGTGCTAGAGATTCGGGCGGGGGCCCTCGCACAGATACGCAGTATTTT.

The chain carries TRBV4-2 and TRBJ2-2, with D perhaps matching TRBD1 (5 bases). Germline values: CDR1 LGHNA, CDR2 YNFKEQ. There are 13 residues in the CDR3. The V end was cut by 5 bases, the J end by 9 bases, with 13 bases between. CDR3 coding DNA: TGTGCCAGCAGCGGCCCAGGGCCCAGGGAGCTGTTTTTT. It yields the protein CASSGPGPRELFF.

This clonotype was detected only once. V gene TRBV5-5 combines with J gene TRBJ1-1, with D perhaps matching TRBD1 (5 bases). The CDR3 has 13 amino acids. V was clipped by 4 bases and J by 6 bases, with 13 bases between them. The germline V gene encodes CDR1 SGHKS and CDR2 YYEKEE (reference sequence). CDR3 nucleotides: TGTGCCAGCAGCCCACAGCTGGGGGCTGAAGCTTTCTTT. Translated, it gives CASSPQLGAEAFF.

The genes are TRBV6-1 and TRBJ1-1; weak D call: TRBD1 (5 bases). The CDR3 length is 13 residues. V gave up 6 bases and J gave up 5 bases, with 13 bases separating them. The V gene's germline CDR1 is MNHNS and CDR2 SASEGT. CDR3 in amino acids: CASSAGVWTEAFF. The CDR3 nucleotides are TGTGCCAGCAGCGCGGGGGTTTGGACTGAAGCTTTCTTT.

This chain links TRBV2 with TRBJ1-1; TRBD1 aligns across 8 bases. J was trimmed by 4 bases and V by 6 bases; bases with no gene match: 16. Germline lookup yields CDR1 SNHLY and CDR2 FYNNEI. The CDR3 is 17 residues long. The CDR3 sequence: CASSLELDRGPGTEAFF. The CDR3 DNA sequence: TGTGCCAGCAGCTTAGAACTTGACAGGGGCCCTGGCACTGAAGCTTTCTTT.

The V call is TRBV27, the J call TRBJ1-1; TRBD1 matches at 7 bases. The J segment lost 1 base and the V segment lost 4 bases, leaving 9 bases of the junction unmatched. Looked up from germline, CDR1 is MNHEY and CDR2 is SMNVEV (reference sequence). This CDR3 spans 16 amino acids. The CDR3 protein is CASSSPNRGSNTEAFF. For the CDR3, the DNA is TGTGCCAGCAGTTCCCCCAACAGGGGCTCGAACACTGAAGCTTTCTTT.

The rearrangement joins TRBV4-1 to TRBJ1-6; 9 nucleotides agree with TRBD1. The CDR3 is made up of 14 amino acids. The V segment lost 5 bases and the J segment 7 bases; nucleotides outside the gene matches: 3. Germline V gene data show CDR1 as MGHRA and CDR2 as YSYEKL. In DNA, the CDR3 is TGCGCCAGCAGCATCGGACAGGGGAATTCACCCCTCCACTTT. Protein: CASSIGQGNSPLHF.

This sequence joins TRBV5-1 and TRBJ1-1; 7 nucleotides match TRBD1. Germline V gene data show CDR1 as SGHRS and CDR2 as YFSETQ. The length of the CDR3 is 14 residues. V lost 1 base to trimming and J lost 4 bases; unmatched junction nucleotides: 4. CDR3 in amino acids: CASSLYAGGTEAFF. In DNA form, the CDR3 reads TGCGCCAGCAGCTTGTACGCAGGGGGCACTGAAGCTTTCTTT.

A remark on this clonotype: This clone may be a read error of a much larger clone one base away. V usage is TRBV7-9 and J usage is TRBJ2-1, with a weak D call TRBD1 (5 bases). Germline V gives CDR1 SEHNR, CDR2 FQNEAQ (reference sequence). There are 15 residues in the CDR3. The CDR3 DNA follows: TGTGCCAGCAGCTTAGCCTCAGGGTACTACAATGTGCAGTTCTTC. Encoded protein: CASSLASGYYNVQFF.

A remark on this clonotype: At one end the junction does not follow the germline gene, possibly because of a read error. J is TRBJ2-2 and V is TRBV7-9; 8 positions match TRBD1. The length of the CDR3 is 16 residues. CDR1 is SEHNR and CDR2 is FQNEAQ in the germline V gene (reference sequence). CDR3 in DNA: TGTGCCAGCAGCCCGAAGAGGGACAGGAACACCGGGGAGCGGTTTTTT. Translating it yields CASSPKRDRNTGERFF.

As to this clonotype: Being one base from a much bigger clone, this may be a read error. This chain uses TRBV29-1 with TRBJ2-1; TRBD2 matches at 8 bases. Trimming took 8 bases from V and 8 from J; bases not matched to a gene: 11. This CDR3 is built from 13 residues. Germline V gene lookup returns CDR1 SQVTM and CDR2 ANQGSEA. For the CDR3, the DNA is TGCAGCATTGGCAGCGGGAGATTGGATGAGCAGTTCTTC. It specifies CSIGSGRLDEQFF.

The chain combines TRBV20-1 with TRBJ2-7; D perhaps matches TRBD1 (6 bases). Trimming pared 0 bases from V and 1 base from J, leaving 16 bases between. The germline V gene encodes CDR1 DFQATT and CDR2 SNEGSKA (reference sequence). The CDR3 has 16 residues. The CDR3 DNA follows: TGCAGTGCTAGAGACCCCCTGACAGGTATATCCTACGAGCAGTACTTC. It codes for CSARDPLTGISYEQYF.

In nucleotides, the CDR3 is TGCGCCAGCAGCCTTACTAGCGGGGGGTTCGACAATGAGCAGTTCTTC. Encoded protein: CASSLTSGGFDNEQFF. J is TRBJ2-1 and V is TRBV5-1; 12 positions agree with TRBD2. Trimming took 4 bases from V and 5 from J; bases not matched to a gene: 7. This CDR3 spans 16 amino acids. Germline assignment: CDR1 SGHRS and CDR2 YFSETQ.

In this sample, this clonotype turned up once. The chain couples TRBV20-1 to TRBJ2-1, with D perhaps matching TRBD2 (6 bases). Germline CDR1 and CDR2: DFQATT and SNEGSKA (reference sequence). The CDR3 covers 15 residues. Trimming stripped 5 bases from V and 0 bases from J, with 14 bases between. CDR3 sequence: CSAPGAPSSYNEQFF. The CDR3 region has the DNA TGCAGTGCTCCGGGAGCGCCGAGCTCCTACAATGAGCAGTTCTTC.

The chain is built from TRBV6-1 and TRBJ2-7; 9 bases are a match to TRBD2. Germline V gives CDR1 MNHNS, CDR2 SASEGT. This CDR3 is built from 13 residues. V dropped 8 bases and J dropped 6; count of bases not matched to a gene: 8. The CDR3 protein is CASSSGIVLEQYF. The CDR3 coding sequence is TGTGCCAGCTCTAGCGGGATCGTACTCGAGCAGTACTTC.

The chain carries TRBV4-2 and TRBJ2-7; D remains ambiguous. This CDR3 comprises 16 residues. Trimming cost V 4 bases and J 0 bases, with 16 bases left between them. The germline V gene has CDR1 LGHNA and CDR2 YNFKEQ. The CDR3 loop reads CASSPDPTFSSYEQYF. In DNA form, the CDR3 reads TGTGCCAGCAGCCCCGATCCGACATTTAGCTCCTACGAGCAGTACTTC.

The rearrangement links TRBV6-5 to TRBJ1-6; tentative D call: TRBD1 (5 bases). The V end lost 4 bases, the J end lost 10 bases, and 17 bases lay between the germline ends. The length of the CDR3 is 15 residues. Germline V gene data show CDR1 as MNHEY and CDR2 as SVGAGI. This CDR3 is CASSLGRPGGSPLHF. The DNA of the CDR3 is TGTGCCAGCAGTTTGGGACGTCCTGGTGGGTCACCCCTCCACTTT.

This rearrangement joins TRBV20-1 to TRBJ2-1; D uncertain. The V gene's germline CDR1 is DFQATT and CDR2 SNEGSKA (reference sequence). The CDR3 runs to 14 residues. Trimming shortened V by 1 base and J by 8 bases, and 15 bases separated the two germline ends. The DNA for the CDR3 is TGCAGTGCTAGAGTGCAGGTCGGATTGGATGAGCAGTTCTTC. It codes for CSARVQVGLDEQFF.

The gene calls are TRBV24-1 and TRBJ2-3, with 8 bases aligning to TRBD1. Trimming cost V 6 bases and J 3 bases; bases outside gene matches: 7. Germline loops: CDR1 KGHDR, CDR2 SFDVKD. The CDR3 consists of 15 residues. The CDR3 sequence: CATSPTGVGTDTQYF. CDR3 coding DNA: TGTGCCACCAGTCCGACAGGGGTCGGGACAGATACGCAGTATTTT.

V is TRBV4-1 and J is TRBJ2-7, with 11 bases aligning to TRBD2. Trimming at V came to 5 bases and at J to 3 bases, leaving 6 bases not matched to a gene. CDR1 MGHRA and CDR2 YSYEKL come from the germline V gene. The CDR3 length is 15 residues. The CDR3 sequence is CASSAGTSGYYEQYF. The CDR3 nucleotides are TGCGCCAGCAGCGCCGGGACTAGCGGTTACTACGAGCAGTACTTC.

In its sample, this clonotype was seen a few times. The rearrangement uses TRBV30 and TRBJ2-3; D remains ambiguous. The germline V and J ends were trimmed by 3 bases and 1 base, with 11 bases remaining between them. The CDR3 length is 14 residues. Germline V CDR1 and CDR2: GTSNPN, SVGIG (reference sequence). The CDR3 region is CAWRLGKGTDTQYF. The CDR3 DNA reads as TGTGCCTGGAGGTTAGGGAAGGGCACAGATACGCAGTATTTT.

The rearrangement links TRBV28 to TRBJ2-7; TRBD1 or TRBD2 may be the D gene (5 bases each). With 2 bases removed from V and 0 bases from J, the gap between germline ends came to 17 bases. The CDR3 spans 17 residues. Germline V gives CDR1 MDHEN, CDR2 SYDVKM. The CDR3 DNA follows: TGTGCCAGCAGTTTAACGGGCCTGGGACCCCCCTCCTACGAGCAGTACTTC. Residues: CASSLTGLGPPSYEQYF.

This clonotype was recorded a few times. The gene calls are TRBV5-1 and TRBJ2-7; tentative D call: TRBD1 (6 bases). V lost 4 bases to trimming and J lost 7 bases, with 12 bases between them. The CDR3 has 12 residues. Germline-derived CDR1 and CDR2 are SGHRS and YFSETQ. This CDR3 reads CASSIQGGEQYF. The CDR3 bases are TGCGCCAGCAGCATACAGGGTGGGGAGCAGTACTTC.

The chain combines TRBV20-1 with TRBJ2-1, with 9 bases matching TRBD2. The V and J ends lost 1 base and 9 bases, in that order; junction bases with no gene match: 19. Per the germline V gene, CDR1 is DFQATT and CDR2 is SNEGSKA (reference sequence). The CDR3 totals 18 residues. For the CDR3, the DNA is TGCAGTGCTAGAGGACCCAGGACGGCTAGCGGGATATTCCGTGAGCAGTTCTTC. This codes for CSARGPRTASGIFREQFF.

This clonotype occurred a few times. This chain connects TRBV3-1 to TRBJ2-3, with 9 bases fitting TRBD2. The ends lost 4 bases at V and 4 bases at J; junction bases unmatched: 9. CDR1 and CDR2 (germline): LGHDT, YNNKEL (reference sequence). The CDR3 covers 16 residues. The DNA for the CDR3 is TGTGCCAGCAGCCCTATAGCGGGAGATCTGGCAGATACGCAGTATTTT. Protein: CASSPIAGDLADTQYF.